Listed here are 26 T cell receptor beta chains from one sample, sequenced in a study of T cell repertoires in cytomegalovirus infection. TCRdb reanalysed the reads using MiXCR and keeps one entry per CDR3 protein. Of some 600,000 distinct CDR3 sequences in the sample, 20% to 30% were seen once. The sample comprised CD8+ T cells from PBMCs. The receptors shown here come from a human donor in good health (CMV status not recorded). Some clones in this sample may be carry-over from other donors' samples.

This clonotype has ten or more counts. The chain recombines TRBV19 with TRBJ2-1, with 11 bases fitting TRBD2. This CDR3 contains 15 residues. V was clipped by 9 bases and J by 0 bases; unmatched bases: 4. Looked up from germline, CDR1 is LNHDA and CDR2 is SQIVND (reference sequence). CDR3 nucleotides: TGTGCCAGCAGCACTAGCGGGGGCTCCTACAATGAGCAGTTCTTC. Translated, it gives CASSTSGGSYNEQFF.

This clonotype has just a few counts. CDR3 residues: CASSPHNRDRGNEQFF. The CDR3 DNA is TGTGCCAGCAGCCCACATAACCGGGACAGGGGCAATGAGCAGTTCTTC. The J gene is TRBJ2-1, the V gene TRBV27, with 10 bases matching TRBD1. Germline V gives CDR1 MNHEY, CDR2 SMNVEV (reference sequence). Trimming at V came to 6 bases and at J to 6 bases, leaving 11 bases not matched to a gene. The length of the CDR3 is 16 residues.

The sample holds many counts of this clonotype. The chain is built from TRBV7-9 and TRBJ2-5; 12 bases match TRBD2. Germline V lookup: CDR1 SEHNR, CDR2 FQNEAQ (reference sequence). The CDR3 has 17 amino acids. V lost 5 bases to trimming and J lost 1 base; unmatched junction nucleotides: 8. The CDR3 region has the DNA TGTGCCAGCAGCCCGGCAGGGGGACTAGCGGGCCAAGAGACCCAGTACTTC. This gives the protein CASSPAGGLAGQETQYF. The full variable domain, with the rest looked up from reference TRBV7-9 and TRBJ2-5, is DTGVSQNPRHKITKRGQNVTFRCDPISEHNRLYWYRQTLGQGPEFLTYFQNEAQLEKSRLLSDRFSAERPKGSFSTLEIQRTEQGDSAMYLCASSPAGGLAGQETQYFGPGTRLLVL.

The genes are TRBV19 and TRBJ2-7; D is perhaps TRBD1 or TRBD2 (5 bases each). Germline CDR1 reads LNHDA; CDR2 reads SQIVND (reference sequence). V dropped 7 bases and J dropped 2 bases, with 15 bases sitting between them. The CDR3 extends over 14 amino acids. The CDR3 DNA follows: TGTGCCAGTATCGGAGGACACCCAACCTACGAGCAGTACTTC. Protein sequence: CASIGGHPTYEQYF.

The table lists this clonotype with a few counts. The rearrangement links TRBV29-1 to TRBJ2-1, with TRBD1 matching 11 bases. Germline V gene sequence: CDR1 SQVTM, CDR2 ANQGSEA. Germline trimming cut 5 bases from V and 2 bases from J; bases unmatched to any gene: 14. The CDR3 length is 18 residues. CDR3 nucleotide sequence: TGCAGCGTTTTCCCCAATCCATCGGACAGGGGGCCCTACAATGAGCAGTTCTTC. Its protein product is CSVFPNPSDRGPYNEQFF.

CDR3 residues: CASTYSLSGTEAFF. CDR3 nucleotide sequence: TGTGCCAGCACCTACAGTCTTTCGGGCACTGAAGCTTTCTTT. The chain links TRBV6-1 to TRBJ1-1, with no clear D. The CDR3 length is 14 residues. V lost 7 bases and J lost 4, with 16 bases in between. The germline V gene has CDR1 MNHNS and CDR2 SASEGT.

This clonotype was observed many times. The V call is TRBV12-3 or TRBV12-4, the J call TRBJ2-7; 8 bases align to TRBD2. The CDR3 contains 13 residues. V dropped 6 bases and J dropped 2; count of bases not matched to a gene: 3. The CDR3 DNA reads TGTGCCAGCAGGCTTAGCGGGGCCTACGAGCAGTACGTC. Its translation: CASRLSGAYEQYV.

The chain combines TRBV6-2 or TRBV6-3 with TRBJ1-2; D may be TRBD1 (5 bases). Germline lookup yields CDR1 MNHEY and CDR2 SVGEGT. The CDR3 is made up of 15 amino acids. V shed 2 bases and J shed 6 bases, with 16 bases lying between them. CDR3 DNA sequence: TGTGCCAGCAGTTACCCCTCGGGACGGGCGGATGGCTACACCTTC. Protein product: CASSYPSGRADGYTF.

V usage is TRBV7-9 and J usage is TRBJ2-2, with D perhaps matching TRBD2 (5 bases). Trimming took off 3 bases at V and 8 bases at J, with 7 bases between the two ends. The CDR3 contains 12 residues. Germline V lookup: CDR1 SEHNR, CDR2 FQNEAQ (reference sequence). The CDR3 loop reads CASSFGIGELFF. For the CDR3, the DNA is TGTGCCAGCAGCTTCGGGATAGGGGAGCTGTTTTTT.

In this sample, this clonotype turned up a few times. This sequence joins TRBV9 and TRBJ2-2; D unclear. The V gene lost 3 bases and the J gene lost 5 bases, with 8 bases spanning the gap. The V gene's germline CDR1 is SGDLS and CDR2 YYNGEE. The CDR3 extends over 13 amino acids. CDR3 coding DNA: TGTGCCAGCAGCGCGTCAAGTACCGGGGAGCTGTTTTTT. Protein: CASSASSTGELFF.

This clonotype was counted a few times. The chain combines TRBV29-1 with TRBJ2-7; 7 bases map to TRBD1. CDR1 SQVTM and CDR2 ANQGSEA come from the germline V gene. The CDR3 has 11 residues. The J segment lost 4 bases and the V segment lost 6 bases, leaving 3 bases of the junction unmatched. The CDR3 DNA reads TGCAGCGTCAAACAGGGGTACGAGCAGTACTTC. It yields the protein CSVKQGYEQYF.

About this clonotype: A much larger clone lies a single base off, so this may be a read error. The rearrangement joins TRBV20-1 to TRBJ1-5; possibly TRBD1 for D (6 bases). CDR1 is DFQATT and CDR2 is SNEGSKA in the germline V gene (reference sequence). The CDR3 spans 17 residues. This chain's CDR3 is CSTRGPRTANSNQPQHF. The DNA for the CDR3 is TGCAGTACTAGAGGCCCCCGGACAGCAAATAGCAATCAGCCCCAGCATTTT.

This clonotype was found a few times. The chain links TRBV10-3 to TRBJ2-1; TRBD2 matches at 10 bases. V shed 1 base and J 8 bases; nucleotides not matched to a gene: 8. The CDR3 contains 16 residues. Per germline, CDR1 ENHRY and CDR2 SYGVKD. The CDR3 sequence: CAISEFRGTSEHEQFF. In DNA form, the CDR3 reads TGTGCCATCAGTGAGTTCAGAGGGACTAGCGAGCATGAGCAGTTCTTC.

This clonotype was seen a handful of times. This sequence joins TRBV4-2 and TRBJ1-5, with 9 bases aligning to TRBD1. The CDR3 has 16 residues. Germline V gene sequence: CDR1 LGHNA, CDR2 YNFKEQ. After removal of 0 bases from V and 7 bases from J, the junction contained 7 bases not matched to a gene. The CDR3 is CASSQEGTGNKQPQHF. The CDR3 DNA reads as TGTGCCAGCAGCCAAGAGGGGACAGGGAACAAGCAGCCCCAGCATTTT.

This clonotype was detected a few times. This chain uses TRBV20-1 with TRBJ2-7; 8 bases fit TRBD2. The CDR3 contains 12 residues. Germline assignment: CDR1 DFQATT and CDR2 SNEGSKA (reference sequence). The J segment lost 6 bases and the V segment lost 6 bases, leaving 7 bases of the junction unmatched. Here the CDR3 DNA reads TGCAGTGCCCGAGGACTAGCAAGCGAGCAGTACGTC. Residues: CSARGLASEQYV.

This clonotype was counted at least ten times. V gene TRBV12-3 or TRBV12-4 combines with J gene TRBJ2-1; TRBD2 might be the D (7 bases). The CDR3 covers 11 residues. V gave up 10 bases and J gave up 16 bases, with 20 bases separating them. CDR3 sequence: CATSTGRGHFF. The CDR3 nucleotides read TGTGCCACCTCGACTGGGAGGGGACACTTCTTC.

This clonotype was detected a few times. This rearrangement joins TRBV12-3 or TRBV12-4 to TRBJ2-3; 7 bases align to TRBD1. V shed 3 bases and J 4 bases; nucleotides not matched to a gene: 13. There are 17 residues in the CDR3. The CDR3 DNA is TGTGCCAGCAGTTTCCAGCCCTGGACAGGAGCGGCAGATACGCAGTATTTT. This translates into CASSFQPWTGAADTQYF.

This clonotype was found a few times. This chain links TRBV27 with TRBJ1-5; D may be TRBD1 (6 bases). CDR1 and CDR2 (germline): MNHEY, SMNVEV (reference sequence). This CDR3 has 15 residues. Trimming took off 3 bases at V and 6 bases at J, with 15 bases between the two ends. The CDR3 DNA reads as TGTGCCAGCAGTTTCGGACAGCCTCTAGGTCAGCCCCAGCATTTT. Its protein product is CASSFGQPLGQPQHF.

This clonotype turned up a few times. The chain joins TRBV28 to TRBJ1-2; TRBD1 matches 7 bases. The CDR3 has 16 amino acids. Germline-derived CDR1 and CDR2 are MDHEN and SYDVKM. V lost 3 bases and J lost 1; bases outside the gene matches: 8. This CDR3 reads CASSFSAGGVNYGYTF. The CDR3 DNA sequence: TGTGCCAGCAGTTTCAGCGCAGGGGGAGTTAACTATGGCTACACCTTC.

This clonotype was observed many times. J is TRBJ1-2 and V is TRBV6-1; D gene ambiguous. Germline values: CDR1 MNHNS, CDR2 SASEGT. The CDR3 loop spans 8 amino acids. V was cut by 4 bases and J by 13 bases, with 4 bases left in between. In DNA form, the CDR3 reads TGTGCCAGCAGTGGTCCCACCTTC. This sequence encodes CASSGPTF.

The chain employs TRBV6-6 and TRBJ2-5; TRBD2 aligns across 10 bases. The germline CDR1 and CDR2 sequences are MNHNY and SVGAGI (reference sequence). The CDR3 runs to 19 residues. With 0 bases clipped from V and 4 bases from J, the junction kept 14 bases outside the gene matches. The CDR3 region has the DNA TGTGCCAGCAGTTACTCCCGAGGAGCGGGGGGGCGGGACGGAGAGACCCAGTACTTC. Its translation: CASSYSRGAGGRDGETQYF.

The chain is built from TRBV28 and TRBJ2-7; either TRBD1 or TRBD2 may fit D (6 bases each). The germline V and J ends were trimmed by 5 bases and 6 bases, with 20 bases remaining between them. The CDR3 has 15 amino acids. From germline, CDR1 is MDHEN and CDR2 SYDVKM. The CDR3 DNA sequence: TGTGCCAGCAGTAGGGGGACACGGGGGAGCGGCGAGCAGTACGTC. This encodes CASSRGTRGSGEQYV.

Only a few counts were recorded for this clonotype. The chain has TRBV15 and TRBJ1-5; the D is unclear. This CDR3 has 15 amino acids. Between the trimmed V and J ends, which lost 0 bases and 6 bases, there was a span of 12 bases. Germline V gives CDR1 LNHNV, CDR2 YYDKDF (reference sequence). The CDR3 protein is CATSRDGSALQPQHF. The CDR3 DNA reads TGTGCCACCAGCAGAGATGGGTCCGCTCTTCAGCCCCAGCATTTT.

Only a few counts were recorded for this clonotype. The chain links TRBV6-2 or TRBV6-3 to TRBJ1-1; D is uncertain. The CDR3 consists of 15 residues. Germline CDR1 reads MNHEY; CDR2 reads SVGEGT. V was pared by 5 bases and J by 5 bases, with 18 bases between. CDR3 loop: CASSSPNKLGTEAFF. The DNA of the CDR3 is TGTGCCAGCAGTAGTCCGAATAAACTAGGGACTGAAGCTTTCTTT.

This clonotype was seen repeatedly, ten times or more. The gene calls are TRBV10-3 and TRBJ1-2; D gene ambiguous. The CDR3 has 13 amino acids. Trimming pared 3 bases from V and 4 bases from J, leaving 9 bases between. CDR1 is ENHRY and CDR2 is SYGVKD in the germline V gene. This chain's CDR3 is CAISDEALYGYTF. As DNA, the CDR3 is TGTGCCATCAGTGACGAGGCGCTCTATGGCTACACCTTC.

The CDR3 DNA sequence: TGTGCCAGCAGCTCGGACAGGCTGCGGACCGGGGAGCTGTTTTTT. It encodes CASSSDRLRTGELFF. The gene calls are TRBV28 and TRBJ2-2, with 7 nucleotides matching TRBD1. The CDR3 length is 15 residues. Trimming removed 6 bases from V and 5 bases from J; junction bases left unmatched: 9. Germline CDR1 MDHEN, CDR2 SYDVKM.